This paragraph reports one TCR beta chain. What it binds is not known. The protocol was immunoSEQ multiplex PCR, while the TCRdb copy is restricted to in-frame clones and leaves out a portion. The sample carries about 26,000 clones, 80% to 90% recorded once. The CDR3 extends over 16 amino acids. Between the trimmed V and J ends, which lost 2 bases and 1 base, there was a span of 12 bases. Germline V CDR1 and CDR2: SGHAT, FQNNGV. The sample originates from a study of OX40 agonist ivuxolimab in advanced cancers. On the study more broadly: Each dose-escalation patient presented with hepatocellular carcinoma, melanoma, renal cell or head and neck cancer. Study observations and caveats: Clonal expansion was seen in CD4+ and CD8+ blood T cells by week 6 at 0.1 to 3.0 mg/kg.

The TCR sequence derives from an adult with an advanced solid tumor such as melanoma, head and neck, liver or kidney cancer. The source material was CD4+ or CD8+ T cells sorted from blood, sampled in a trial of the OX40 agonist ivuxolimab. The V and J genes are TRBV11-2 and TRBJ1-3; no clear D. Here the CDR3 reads CASSLYSVTSGNTIYF. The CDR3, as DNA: TGTGCCAGCAGCTTATACTCCGTGACTTCTGGAAACACCATATATTTT.